Below are 18 T cell receptor beta chains sequenced from a single sample in a study of blood T cells in healthy people across ages. Primed by a sample-barcoded 5' primer and a J-beta primer mix, a second PCR proceeded for 7 to 11 cycles. Via MiXCR, TCRdb re-called the 5' RACE reads, giving one row per CDR3 protein. The sample records some 1.8 million distinct CDR3 sequences, roughly two fifths being singletons. The sample consisted of blood. Every receptor here comes from a human donor in good health.

This clonotype appeared a few times. This chain connects TRBV6-4 to TRBJ1-4, with D hard to call. The CDR3 covers 13 residues. Trimming took 2 bases from V and 7 from J, leaving 8 bases between them. The germline V gene encodes CDR1 MRHNA and CDR2 SNTAGT. DNA for the CDR3: TGTGCCAGCAGTGACGTTCGGGGTGAAAAACTGTTTTTT. It encodes CASSDVRGEKLFF.

This clonotype was seen only a few times. V usage is TRBV2 and J usage is TRBJ2-7, with a weak D call TRBD1 (6 bases). V gave up 6 bases and J gave up 0 bases, with 12 bases separating them. The CDR3 is 14 amino acids. CDR1 is SNHLY and CDR2 is FYNNEI in the germline V gene. CDR3 sequence: CASRERQVSYEQYF. CDR3 coding DNA: TGTGCCAGCAGAGAGAGACAGGTCTCCTACGAGCAGTACTTC.

The chain joins TRBV4-2 to TRBJ1-4; D gene ambiguous. This CDR3 is 17 amino acids long. In germline, CDR1 is LGHNA, CDR2 YNFKEQ. Trimming shortened V by 4 bases and J by 2 bases, and 17 bases separated the two germline ends. The DNA for the CDR3 is TGTGCCAGCAGCCCTACCGGTTGGGAACCGACTAATGAAAAACTGTTTTTT. It is translated as CASSPTGWEPTNEKLFF.

The chain carries TRBV5-1 and TRBJ2-7; D not certain. The V end was cut by 0 bases, the J end by 3 bases, with 13 bases between. The CDR3 runs to 15 residues. Looked up from germline, CDR1 is SGHRS and CDR2 is YFSETQ. CDR3: CASSLGATPDYEQYF. CDR3 DNA sequence: TGCGCCAGCAGCTTGGGGGCTACACCAGACTACGAGCAGTACTTC.

This clonotype has just a few counts. The rearrangement joins TRBV7-2 to TRBJ2-5; 16 nucleotides match TRBD2. V lost 3 bases and J lost 6; bases outside the gene matches: 1. The CDR3 spans 15 residues. Germline V CDR1 and CDR2: SGHTA, FQGNSA. The CDR3 spells CASSLGLAGGKTQYF. Written as DNA, the CDR3 is TGTGCCAGCAGCTTGGGACTAGCGGGGGGGAAGACCCAGTACTTC.

This clonotype was detected a few times. The J gene is TRBJ1-2, the V gene TRBV9; perhaps TRBD1 as D (5 bases). Germline CDR1 reads SGDLS; CDR2 reads YYNGEE. V was cut by 4 bases and J by 4 bases, with 20 bases left in between. The CDR3 spans 16 residues. The CDR3 loop reads CASSSPTGFKFYGYTF. The CDR3 bases are TGTGCCAGCAGCTCTCCAACAGGCTTTAAGTTCTATGGCTACACCTTC.

The chain combines TRBV20-1 with TRBJ2-4; TRBD1 matches 8 bases. J lost 8 bases, V lost 0 bases, and 12 bases had no gene match. This CDR3 spans 16 amino acids. Germline-derived CDR1 and CDR2 are DFQATT and SNEGSKA (reference sequence). CDR3 loop: CSARDARQGLGDIQYF. CDR3 nucleotides: TGCAGTGCTAGAGACGCACGACAGGGGTTGGGAGACATTCAGTACTTC.

A word on this clonotype: Compared with germline, one end of the junction differs, possibly owing to a read error. V and J are TRBV7-2 and TRBJ1-3; no reliable D call. The CDR3 sequence is 15 residues long. CDR1 is SGHTA, CDR2 FQGNSA, per germline. CDR3 nucleotide sequence: TGTGCCAGCAGCTTCCTTGCGGACTCTAGAAACGCCATATATTTT. This gives the protein CASSFLADSRNAIYF.

The chain combines TRBV10-3 with TRBJ2-3; D not certain. CDR1 and CDR2 from the germline V gene are ENHRY and SYGVKD. CDR3 size: 15 residues. The germline V and J ends were trimmed by 1 base and 1 base, with 9 bases remaining between them. As DNA, the CDR3 is TGTGCCATCAGTGAGTGGGAAAGCGGCACAGATACGCAGTATTTT. Its translation: CAISEWESGTDTQYF.

This clonotype was recorded a few times. The gene calls are TRBV12-3 or TRBV12-4 and TRBJ2-5, with D unclear. The CDR3 spans 16 residues. Trimming left V 5 bases short and J 5 bases short, with 21 bases between. CDR3 protein: CASSDLETSNRETQYF. CDR3 DNA sequence: TGTGCCAGCAGTGACCTCGAGACTTCAAATAGGGAGACCCAGTACTTC.

This clonotype has only a few counts. CDR3 in amino acids: CSARTEKLFF. The CDR3 nucleotides read TGCAGTGCTAGGACGGAAAAACTGTTTTTT. This chain joins TRBV20-1 and TRBJ1-4; D is ambiguous. This CDR3 comprises 10 residues. V lost 3 bases and J 8 bases, leaving 4 bases between the germline ends. CDR1 is DFQATT, CDR2 SNEGSKA, per germline (reference sequence).

This clonotype was observed a few times. The rearrangement joins TRBV20-1 to TRBJ1-2; 8 bases agree with TRBD1. The CDR3 length is 13 residues. J lost 7 bases, V lost 3 bases, and 7 bases had no gene match. Germline assignment: CDR1 DFQATT and CDR2 SNEGSKA (reference sequence). The CDR3 sequence: CSASGRGPGGYTF. DNA of the CDR3: TGCAGTGCTAGCGGCAGGGGGCCGGGTGGCTACACCTTC.

V usage is TRBV29-1 and J usage is TRBJ2-7, with D hard to call. Trimming cost V 4 bases and J 4 bases, with 11 bases left between them. CDR3 length: 12 residues. Germline CDR1 and CDR2: SQVTM and ANQGSEA. The CDR3 sequence is CSVGNRMYEQYF. The DNA of the CDR3 is TGCAGCGTTGGTAATCGGATGTACGAGCAGTACTTC.

V usage is TRBV9 and J usage is TRBJ2-3, with 8 nucleotides matching TRBD1. Germline V gene data show CDR1 as SGDLS and CDR2 as YYNGEE. There are 18 residues in the CDR3. Unmatched junction bases numbered 16, after V lost 4 bases and J lost 3 bases. In DNA, the CDR3 is TGTGCCAGCAGCACATACCCAAGAGGACAGGGAAGGACAGATACGCAGTATTTT. This encodes CASSTYPRGQGRTDTQYF.

A note on this clonotype: The junction differs from germline at one of its ends, possibly a read error. The chain combines TRBV6-2 or TRBV6-3 with TRBJ2-1; D may be TRBD1 or TRBD2 (5 bases each). Germline V gene lookup returns CDR1 MNHEY and CDR2 SVGEGT. The CDR3 loop spans 15 amino acids. DNA for the CDR3: TGTGCCAGCAGTTACGAAGAGGGGTTCTACAATGAGCGGTTCTTC. Its translation: CASSYEEGFYNERFF.

V is TRBV3-1 and J is TRBJ2-5; D is uncertain. Trimming cost V 0 bases and J 5 bases, with 10 bases left between them. The CDR3 is 14 residues long. Looked up from germline, CDR1 is LGHDT and CDR2 is YNNKEL (reference sequence). The CDR3 here is CASSQDSSVETQYF. The DNA for the CDR3 is TGTGCCAGCAGCCAAGACAGCTCTGTGGAGACCCAGTACTTC.

The genes are TRBV30 and TRBJ2-1; no clear D gene. V shed 0 bases and J shed 0 bases, with 9 bases lying between them. Germline CDR1 GTSNPN, CDR2 SVGIG (reference sequence). The CDR3 covers 15 residues. In nucleotides, the CDR3 is TGTGCCTGGAGTGTGGGAAAGAGCTCCTACAATGAGCAGTTCTTC. It specifies CAWSVGKSSYNEQFF.

CDR3 in DNA: TGTGCCAGCAGTACCGCGGGCTCTGGGGCCAACGTCCTGACTTTC. Its protein is CASSTAGSGANVLTF. This rearrangement joins TRBV12-3 or TRBV12-4 to TRBJ2-6, with TRBD2 as a possible D gene (5 bases). This CDR3 region has 15 residues. Trimming stripped 5 bases from V and 0 bases from J, with 8 bases between.